These 20 T cell receptor beta chains were all obtained from the same sample, sequenced in a study of regulatory T cells in long-lasting Graves disease. Researchers made TCR beta libraries by using iRepertoire HTBI primers and running Arm-PCR on CDR3 regions. Via MiXCR, TCRdb re-called the multiplex PCR reads, giving one row per CDR3 protein. The repertoire holds hundreds of thousands of distinct CDR3 sequences, with roughly 16% as singletons. Time point: newly diagnosed GD, antithyroid drugs for less than 3 months. After RNA was extracted from PBMCs, the TCR library was made from it. This same sample was also part of a study on T cells in Graves' hyperthyroidism and ophthalmopathy.

Material: peripheral blood mononuclear cells (PBMCs), obtained at new diagnosis, from a patient treated with antithyroid drugs. The receptors were gathered from a woman between 25 and 40 years old with Graves disease.

This rearrangement joins TRBV4-2 to TRBJ2-2, with D unclear. Germline values: CDR1 LGHNA, CDR2 YNFKEQ. The CDR3 spans 17 residues. V was trimmed by 1 base and J by 0 bases, leaving 12 bases between them. The CDR3 bases are TGTGCCAGCAGCCAAGTTCAAAGCCTCGCGAACACCGGGGAGCTGTTTTTT. Translating it yields CASSQVQSLANTGELFF.

This chain connects TRBV3-1 to TRBJ2-1; D gene uncertain. The V and J ends lost 0 bases and 4 bases respectively, with 13 bases between them. The CDR3 contains 16 residues. Germline V lookup: CDR1 LGHDT, CDR2 YNNKEL (reference sequence). DNA for the CDR3: TGTGCCAGCAGCCAAGATCCTCGAGTTACGTACAATGAGCAGTTCTTC. This translates into CASSQDPRVTYNEQFF.

This clonotype was detected many times. This chain uses TRBV7-9 with TRBJ1-5, with a possible D match to TRBD1 (6 bases). Per germline, CDR1 SEHNR and CDR2 FQNEAQ (reference sequence). The CDR3 totals 13 residues. V lost 1 base, J lost 7 bases, and 8 bases lay in between. As DNA, the CDR3 is TGTGCCAGCAGCTTAGGGGACACCCAGCCCCAGCATTTT. As protein: CASSLGDTQPQHF.

The CDR3 reads CASRRQGANEAFF. The CDR3 DNA sequence: TGTGCCAGCAGGCGACAGGGGGCGAATGAAGCTTTCTTT. The rearrangement links TRBV27 to TRBJ1-1, with TRBD1 identical over 10 bases. After removal of 6 bases from V and 7 bases from J, the junction contained 5 bases not matched to a gene. Germline V gives CDR1 MNHEY, CDR2 SMNVEV (reference sequence). CDR3 size: 13 residues.

This clonotype has a single count. This chain connects TRBV6-9 to TRBJ1-2; weak D call: TRBD1 (5 bases). V lost 4 bases, J lost 6 bases, and 12 bases lay in between. The germline CDR1 and CDR2 sequences are MNHGY and SVAAGI. The CDR3 has 13 amino acids. The CDR3 here is CASSSLGRDGYTF. The CDR3, as DNA: TGTGCCAGCAGTTCCCTCGGCAGGGATGGCTACACCTTC.

The V and J genes are TRBV6-1 and TRBJ2-7; 8 bases align to TRBD1. CDR1 and CDR2 (germline): MNHNS, SASEGT. There are 13 residues in the CDR3. Trimming removed 11 bases from V and 2 bases from J; junction bases left unmatched: 8. The CDR3 coding sequence is TGTGCCGGAGGGGACAGGAGCCCCTACGAGCAGTACTTC. Translation: CAGGDRSPYEQYF.

The chain links TRBV29-1 to TRBJ2-7; weak D call: TRBD2 (5 bases). V was pared by 2 bases and J by 6 bases, with 14 bases between. This CDR3 has 13 amino acids. Germline loops: CDR1 SQVTM, CDR2 ANQGSEA. The CDR3 DNA is TGCAGCGTTGAAATTTCGGGGTGGGGCGAGCAGTACTTC. It yields the protein CSVEISGWGEQYF.

This clonotype has ten or more counts. V is TRBV11-2 and J is TRBJ2-2; no clear D. Germline lookup yields CDR1 SGHAT and CDR2 FQNNGV. The V gene lost 6 bases and the J gene lost 4 bases, with 9 bases spanning the gap. The CDR3 totals 13 residues. DNA of the CDR3: TGTGCCAGCAGACGGATAGGCACCGGGGAGCTGTTTTTT. This sequence encodes CASRRIGTGELFF.

The chain recombines TRBV6-1 with TRBJ2-5; D not resolved. Germline V gene data show CDR1 as MNHNS and CDR2 as SASEGT. V gave up 3 bases and J gave up 7 bases, with 12 bases separating them. This CDR3 region has 13 residues. The CDR3 spells CASSEDGFMTQYF. In DNA form, the CDR3 reads TGTGCCAGCAGTGAGGACGGGTTTATGACCCAGTACTTC.

This chain connects TRBV5-1 to TRBJ1-4, with TRBD1 matching 8 bases. This CDR3 comprises 14 residues. Germline assignment: CDR1 SGHRS and CDR2 YFSETQ. With V trimmed by 3 bases and J by 5 bases, 3 bases remained unmatched. The CDR3 is CASSSTGANEKLFF. In DNA, the CDR3 is TGCGCCAGCAGCTCGACAGGGGCGAATGAAAAACTGTTTTTT.

This clonotype has ten or more counts. The genes are TRBV11-3 and TRBJ2-7; D might be TRBD1 (5 bases). Germline V gene sequence: CDR1 SGHNT, CDR2 YENEEA. This CDR3 spans 16 amino acids. Trimming removed 2 bases from V and 10 bases from J, with 24 bases in between. The CDR3 protein is CASSLRNDRLLRRQYF. CDR3 nucleotides: TGTGCCAGCAGCTTACGGAACGACAGACTTCTACGACGACAGTACTTC.

Notes on this clonotype: Relative to the germline gene, one junction end is altered; a read error may explain this. The chain combines TRBV7-2 with TRBJ2-5; TRBD1 agrees at 7 bases. CDR1 is SGHTA, CDR2 FQGNSA, per germline. CDR3 length equals 13 residues. Here the CDR3 reads CSSSFDREQAQYF. CDR3 sequence (DNA): TGTTCCAGCAGCTTCGACAGGGAACAGGCCCAGTACTTC.

The chain is built from TRBV4-2 and TRBJ2-3; TRBD2 matches 12 bases. V shed 1 base, J shed 2 bases, and the junction held 1 base outside the gene matches. The CDR3 covers 16 residues. Germline assignment: CDR1 LGHNA and CDR2 YNFKEQ. As DNA, the CDR3 is TGTGCCAGCAGCCAAGGGACTAGCGGGGTCACAGATACGCAGTATTTT. Protein: CASSQGTSGVTDTQYF.

The V call is TRBV20-1, the J call TRBJ1-2, with a possible D match to TRBD1 (5 bases). Between the trimmed V and J ends, which lost 6 bases and 2 bases, there was a span of 16 bases. The CDR3 runs to 14 residues. The germline CDR1 and CDR2 sequences are DFQATT and SNEGSKA (reference sequence). CDR3 coding DNA: TGCAGTGCACCGGGACTTTCTGGCAACTATGGCTACACCTTC. It yields the protein CSAPGLSGNYGYTF.

Comment on this clonotype: One base away lies a much larger clone, so this may be a sequencing read error. J is TRBJ1-2 and V is TRBV11-2; 7 positions agree with TRBD1. The CDR3 contains 15 residues. The germline CDR1 and CDR2 sequences are SGHAT and FQNNGV. The CDR3 spells CASSTQPGGGYGCTF. For the CDR3, the DNA is TGTGCCAGCAGCACCCAACCGGGAGGGGGCTATGGCTGCACCTTC.

The chain carries TRBV7-2 and TRBJ2-1; D is ambiguous. This CDR3 is 11 amino acids long. Trimming removed 2 bases at V and 15 bases at J, with 11 bases between. CDR1 is SGHTA, CDR2 FQGNSA, per germline. Here the CDR3 DNA reads TGTGCCAGCAGCTTAATGGGCCCCGGGTTCTTC. It yields the protein CASSLMGPGFF.

The gene calls are TRBV5-6 and TRBJ1-2; TRBD1 agrees at 7 bases. V lost 0 bases, J lost 4 bases, and 3 bases stayed unmatched. Germline CDR1 SGHDT, CDR2 YYEEEE. The CDR3 is 14 residues long. The CDR3 nucleotides are TGTGCCAGCAGCTTGGGGGGACAGACCTATGGCTACACCTTC. As protein: CASSLGGQTYGYTF. The variable domain in full, with the rest retrieved from reference TRBV5-6 and TRBJ1-2, is DAGVTQSPTHLIKTRGQQVTLRCSPKSGHDTVSWYQQALGQGPQFIFQYYEEEERQRGNFPDRFSGHQFPNYSSELNVNALLLGDSALYLCASSLGGQTYGYTFGSGTRLTVV.

V usage is TRBV4-1 and J usage is TRBJ2-3; TRBD1 matches at 9 bases. The junction had 7 bases not matched to a gene; V was cut back by 1 base and J by 5 bases. CDR1 MGHRA and CDR2 YSYEKL come from the germline V gene. CDR3 length: 16 amino acids. Here the CDR3 reads CASSQVGQGNRDTQYF. The CDR3, as DNA: TGCGCCAGCAGCCAAGTTGGACAGGGGAATAGAGATACGCAGTATTTT.

The chain carries TRBV20-1 and TRBJ2-1; TRBD2 matches at 7 bases. The J call may be incorrect, as the DNA end agrees better with TRBJ2-5. CDR3 size: 15 residues. The germline V gene encodes CDR1 DFQATT and CDR2 SNEGSKA (reference sequence). The CDR3 spells CSARRGRGFMETQYF. In nucleotides, the CDR3 is TGCAGTGCTAGACGCGGGAGAGGGTTTATGGAGACCCAGTACTTC.

The V and J genes are TRBV13 and TRBJ2-3, with 12 positions matching TRBD1. V lost 4 bases and J lost 1; bases outside the gene matches: 3. This CDR3 spans 16 amino acids. In germline, CDR1 is PRHDT, CDR2 FYEKMQ (reference sequence). The DNA of the CDR3 is TGTGCCAGCAGCTCGGGACAGGGGGCGGGCACAGATACGCAGTATTTT. The encoded protein is CASSSGQGAGTDTQYF. Together with reference TRBV13 and TRBJ2-3, the CDR3 gives the full variable domain: AAGVIQSPRHLIKEKRETATLKCYPIPRHDTVYWYQQGPGQDPQFLISFYEKMQSDKGSIPDRFSAQQFSDYHSELNMSSLELGDSALYFCASSSGQGAGTDTQYFGPGTRLTVL.